This TCR beta chain came from a study of shared clonotypes between healthy human individuals. Donors were healthy HIV-negative adults without recently reported acute infections or vaccinations. All of the donors resided in Nashville, Tennessee, and each was a Caucasian adult. The CDR3 totals 13 residues. Trimming stripped 4 bases from V and 0 bases from J, with 7 bases between. The V gene's germline CDR1 is KGHSH and CDR2 LQKENI. Investigators spread the genomic DNA of each subset evenly over several immunoSEQ plates. As processed by the authors: Filtering was not the same, since immunoSEQ gave junction-only sequences without quality scores. Measured with immunoSEQ multiplex PCR; TCRdb has only the in-frame clones, and not every one. That table gives V, J and clone size, and the DNA gave D and trimming. The sample shows some 2,100,000 clones, approximately 94% of them seen only once.

The chain couples TRBV18 to TRBJ2-7; D unresolved. This TCR derives from a man aged 18-30 years in good health. The sample consisted of naive CD4+ T cells sorted from blood. Subset described: CD45RA+ positively selected. CDR3 sequence reads: CASSQAYSYEQYF. The CDR3 nucleotides are TGTGCCAGCTCACAGGCTTACTCCTACGAGCAGTACTTC.